These T cell receptor beta chains were read from a single sample in a study of blood T cell repertoires in COVID-19. Method: immunoSEQ multiplex PCR; TCRdb's copy keeps in-frame clones and lacks some. The table shows more than 95,000 clones, with roughly four fifths occurring only once. Source material: peripheral blood. The receptors shown here come from a young man with COVID-19, enrolled during active disease. Each CDR3 is given with its conserved first and last residue. D genes are given only for firm matches. Expanded clones are given a class, and other clones once, few, many or no size at all.

cdr3_aa,cdr3_nt,v_call,j_call,clone_size,d_call
CASKRLETGQGDTQYF,TGTGCCAGCAAACGCCTCGAGACAGGGCAAGGGGATACGCAGTATTTT,TRBV2,TRBJ2-3,NA,TRBD1
CASSFGQGVNYGYTF,TGTGCCAGCAGCTTTGGACAGGGAGTTAACTATGGCTACACCTTC,TRBV5-4,TRBJ1-2,NA,TRBD1
CSARAGNGYTF,TGCAGTGCTAGAGCGGGTAATGGCTACACCTTC,TRBV20-1,TRBJ1-2,NA,NA
CASSRGGASRDTQYF,TGTGCCAGCAGCCGCGGCGGGGCGAGCCGGGATACGCAGTATTTT,TRBV7-3,TRBJ2-3,NA,NA
CASSLGLAYEQYF,TGTGCCAGCAGCTTAGGTCTAGCTTACGAGCAGTACTTC,TRBV7-2,TRBJ2-7,few,NA
CSVGLYRTGDYGYTF,TGCAGCGTGGGACTCTACCGGACAGGGGATTATGGCTACACCTTC,TRBV29-1,TRBJ1-2,NA,TRBD1
CATSRDSPATNEKLFF,TGTGCCACCAGCAGAGATTCCCCAGCAACTAATGAAAAACTGTTTTTT,TRBV15,TRBJ1-4,NA,NA
CASSISGDTEAFF,TGTGCCAGCAGTATCTCAGGGGATACTGAAGCTTTCTTT,TRBV6-5,TRBJ1-1,few,NA
CASSNGQFRGYTF,TGTGCCAGCAGTAACGGACAGTTCCGTGGCTACACCTTC,TRBV12-3/TRBV12-4,TRBJ1-2,NA,NA
CASRWTSGGDTQYF,TGTGCCAGCAGGTGGACTAGCGGGGGTGATACGCAGTATTTT,TRBV6-5,TRBJ2-3,NA,TRBD2
CASSPTSRGAVYNEQFF,TGTGCCAGCAGCCCTACGTCGCGGGGGGCCGTTTACAATGAGCAGTTCTTC,TRBV9,TRBJ2-1,NA,TRBD2
CASSQLRTGREKLFF,TGTGCCAGCAGCCAATTAAGGACAGGGCGGGAAAAACTGTTTTTT,TRBV3-1/TRBV3-2,TRBJ1-4,NA,TRBD1
CASRRASGDRETQYF,TGTGCCAGCAGGAGGGCTAGCGGGGATCGGGAGACCCAGTACTTC,TRBV6-6,TRBJ2-5,NA,TRBD2
CASSMDIQTQYF,TGTGCCAGCAGTATGGACATTCAGACCCAGTACTTC,TRBV6-6,TRBJ2-5,once,NA
CASSFRQAGYTF,TGTGCCAGCAGCTTTCGACAGGCGGGCTACACCTTC,TRBV11-3,TRBJ1-2,NA,NA
CASGRGPTEAFF,TGTGCCAGCGGCAGGGGACCCACTGAAGCTTTCTTT,TRBV6-6,TRBJ1-1,few,NA
CASSLVSLAGNSGANVLTF,TGTGCCAGCAGCTTAGTGTCGCTAGCGGGCAACTCTGGGGCCAACGTCCTGACTTTC,TRBV13,TRBJ2-6,NA,TRBD2
CASSPTGRGGRLETQYF,TGTGCCAGCAGCCCGACGGGGCGGGGGGGCCGATTAGAGACCCAGTACTTC,TRBV6-2/TRBV6-3,TRBJ2-5,NA,TRBD2
CASSFDGTRGGSNSPLHF,TGTGCCAGCAGCTTCGACGGGACAAGGGGGGGGTCCAATTCACCCCTCCACTTT,TRBV5-6,TRBJ1-6,many,NA
CASSGRLAGPSYNEQFF,TGTGCCAGCAGCGGCCGACTAGCGGGCCCCTCCTACAATGAGCAGTTCTTC,TRBV14,TRBJ2-1,NA,TRBD2
CASSVGGSSYEQYF,TGTGCCAGCAGCGTAGGTGGCAGCTCCTACGAGCAGTACTTC,TRBV9,TRBJ2-7,few,NA
CASSYSSGGAAYGYTF,TGTGCCAGCAGTTACTCGTCGGGGGGCGCCGCCTATGGCTACACCTTC,TRBV6-5,TRBJ1-2,NA,NA
CASGQLQNSYEQYF,TGTGCCAGCGGACAGCTACAGAACTCCTACGAGCAGTACTTC,TRBV5-5,TRBJ2-7,NA,NA
CASSPRVLPYGYTF,TGTGCCAGCAGCCCCCGCGTTTTGCCCTATGGCTACACCTTC,TRBV28,TRBJ1-2,few,NA
CASSQVSRTGGNSPLHF,TGTGCCAGCAGCCAAGTCTCCCGGACAGGGGGTAATTCACCCCTCCACTTT,TRBV14,TRBJ1-6,NA,TRBD1
CASKEGVNTEAFF,TGTGCCAGCAAGGAGGGAGTTAACACTGAAGCTTTCTTT,TRBV6-5,TRBJ1-1,NA,NA
CASSSVRGDYGYTF,TGTGCCAGCAGTTCCGTTCGGGGGGACTATGGCTACACCTTC,TRBV11-2,TRBJ1-2,medium-sized,NA
CASSQSAGLAANTGELFF,TGTGCCAGCAGCCAGAGCGCAGGACTAGCGGCCAACACCGGGGAGCTGTTTTTT,TRBV3-1/TRBV3-2,TRBJ2-2,NA,TRBD2
CASSPAISSSGNTIYF,TGTGCCAGCTCACCCGCCATCTCTAGCTCTGGAAACACCATATATTTT,TRBV18,TRBJ1-3,NA,NA
CASRFRGDNSPLHF,TGTGCCAGCAGATTCCGGGGAGATAATTCACCCCTCCACTTT,TRBV7-9,TRBJ1-6,NA,NA
CASSLASGQGSEAQHF,TGTGCCAGCAGCTTAGCCTCGGGACAGGGTTCCGAGGCCCAGCATTTT,TRBV7-9,TRBJ1-5,NA,TRBD1
CASSDRGNGLYEQYF,TGTGCCAGCAGCGACAGGGGTAACGGCCTTTACGAGCAGTACTTC,TRBV28,TRBJ2-7,NA,TRBD1
CASSRGTGKRNTGELFF,TGTGCCAGCAGTCGCGGGACAGGGAAGCGGAACACCGGGGAGCTGTTTTTT,TRBV6-6,TRBJ2-2,NA,TRBD1
CASSSPMTMMNTEAFF,TGTGCCAGCAGTTCTCCCATGACAATGATGAACACTGAAGCTTTCTTT,TRBV28,TRBJ1-1,NA,NA
CASSSGQGEGQPQHF,TGCGCCAGCAGCTCGGGACAGGGAGAGGGACAGCCCCAGCATTTT,TRBV5-1,TRBJ1-5,NA,TRBD1
CASSAGQGSYEQYF,TGTGCCAGTAGTGCGGGACAGGGGTCCTACGAGCAGTACTTC,TRBV19,TRBJ2-7,NA,TRBD1
CASSLQTSGGIYEQYF,TGTGCCAGCAGCCTGCAGACTAGCGGGGGGATCTACGAGCAGTACTTC,TRBV7-2,TRBJ2-7,once,TRBD2
CSGGNDYGYTF,TGCAGTGGAGGGAACGACTATGGCTACACCTTC,TRBV20-1,TRBJ1-2,NA,NA
CASSQERVGGNEQFF,TGCGCCAGCAGCCAAGAGCGGGTCGGGGGCAATGAGCAGTTCTTC,TRBV4-1,TRBJ2-1,NA,NA
CASSWTGKARSPLHF,TGTGCTAGCAGCTGGACAGGGAAGGCAAGATCACCCCTCCACTTT,TRBV7-9,TRBJ1-6,NA,TRBD1
CASSLRGGGTGELFF,TGTGCCAGCAGCTTGAGGGGCGGGGGAACCGGGGAGCTGTTTTTT,TRBV5-4,TRBJ2-2,NA,TRBD2
CASSSELAGPGVGTDTQYF,TGTGCCAGCAGTTCGGAACTAGCGGGACCCGGGGTTGGCACAGATACGCAGTATTTT,TRBV27,TRBJ2-3,NA,TRBD2
CASKTGSGNTIYF,TGTGCCAGCAAGACAGGGTCCGGAAACACCATATATTTT,TRBV19,TRBJ1-3,NA,TRBD1
CASSPAGFYGYTF,TGTGCCAGTAGTCCCGCAGGGTTCTATGGCTACACCTTC,TRBV19,TRBJ1-2,NA,NA
CASSPRQAPLGNYGYTF,TGCGCCAGCAGCCCTCGACAGGCCCCGCTAGGGAACTATGGCTACACCTTC,TRBV4-1,TRBJ1-2,few,NA
CASNSGYSNQPQHF,TGTGCCAGCAACTCCGGGTATAGCAATCAGCCCCAGCATTTT,TRBV5-5,TRBJ1-5,NA,NA
CASNPGVPGSYNEQFF,TGTGCCAGCAACCCGGGGGTCCCGGGCTCCTACAATGAGCAGTTCTTC,TRBV14,TRBJ2-1,few,NA
CASSSLGPGDYGYTF,TGTGCCAGCAGTTCCCTGGGGCCAGGTGACTATGGCTACACCTTC,TRBV7-9,TRBJ1-2,NA,NA
CASSLRPGRGPRDEQFF,TGTGCCAGTAGTCTCCGTCCGGGCAGGGGACCTCGGGATGAGCAGTTCTTC,TRBV19,TRBJ2-1,NA,NA
CASSLILAGVSREQFF,TGCGCCAGCAGCCTTATCCTAGCGGGGGTTAGTCGTGAGCAGTTCTTC,TRBV4-1,TRBJ2-1,NA,TRBD2
CASSVLSTGKGTEAFF,TGTGCCAGCAGCGTTTTGTCGACGGGGAAAGGCACTGAAGCTTTCTTT,TRBV9,TRBJ1-1,NA,NA
CASSLFAAGREETQYF,TGTGCCAGCAGTTTATTCGCGGCAGGGAGGGAAGAGACCCAGTACTTC,TRBV28,TRBJ2-5,NA,TRBD2
CASSSSPRTSGSSYEQYF,TGTGCCAGCAGCTCAAGCCCTCGGACTAGCGGGAGTTCCTACGAGCAGTACTTC,TRBV7-2,TRBJ2-7,NA,TRBD2
CASRATVGQGQTEAFF,TGTGCCAGCAGAGCTACCGTCGGACAGGGTCAGACTGAAGCTTTCTTT,TRBV2,TRBJ1-1,NA,TRBD1
CASSERTGWDTIYF,TGTGCCAGCAGTGAAAGGACAGGGTGGGACACCATATATTTT,TRBV6-1,TRBJ1-3,NA,TRBD1
CATSDTSRQGAYGYTF,TGTGCCACCAGTGACACCAGTCGACAGGGCGCCTATGGCTACACCTTC,TRBV24-1,TRBJ1-2,NA,TRBD1
CASSETPGTSGSNEQFF,TGTGCCAGCAGCGAAACTCCCGGGACTAGCGGGAGCAATGAGCAGTTCTTC,TRBV2,TRBJ2-1,few,TRBD2
CASSRGQLNYQPQHF,TGTGCCAGCTCACGAGGACAGCTAAATTATCAGCCCCAGCATTTT,TRBV18,TRBJ1-5,NA,NA
CSVALSPQDTQYF,TGCAGCGTCGCACTCTCCCCTCAAGATACGCAGTATTTT,TRBV29-1,TRBJ2-3,NA,NA